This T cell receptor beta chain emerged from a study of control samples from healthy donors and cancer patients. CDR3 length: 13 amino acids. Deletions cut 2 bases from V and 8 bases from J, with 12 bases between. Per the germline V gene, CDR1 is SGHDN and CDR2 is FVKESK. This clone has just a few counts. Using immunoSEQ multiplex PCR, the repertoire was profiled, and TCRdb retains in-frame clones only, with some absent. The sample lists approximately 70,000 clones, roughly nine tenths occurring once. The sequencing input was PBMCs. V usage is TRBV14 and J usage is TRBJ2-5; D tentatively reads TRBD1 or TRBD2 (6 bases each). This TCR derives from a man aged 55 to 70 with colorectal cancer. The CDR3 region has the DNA TGTGCCAGCAGCCAATTTGAGGGGGGTACCCAGTACTTC. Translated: CASSQFEGGTQYF.